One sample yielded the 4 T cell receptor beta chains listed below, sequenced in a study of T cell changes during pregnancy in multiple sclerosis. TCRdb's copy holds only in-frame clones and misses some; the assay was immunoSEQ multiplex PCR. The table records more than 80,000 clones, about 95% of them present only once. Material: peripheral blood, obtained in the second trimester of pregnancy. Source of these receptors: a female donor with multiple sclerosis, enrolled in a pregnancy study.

The DNA of the CDR3 is TGTGCCAGCAGTTTAGCAGGGGGCAATGGCGAGCAGTACTTC. It is translated as CASSLAGGNGEQYF. The chain combines TRBV27 with TRBJ2-7, with 8 bases matching TRBD1. The V gene's germline CDR1 is MNHEY and CDR2 SMNVEV (reference sequence). This CDR3 comprises 14 residues. V was clipped by 2 bases and J by 6 bases; unmatched bases: 6.

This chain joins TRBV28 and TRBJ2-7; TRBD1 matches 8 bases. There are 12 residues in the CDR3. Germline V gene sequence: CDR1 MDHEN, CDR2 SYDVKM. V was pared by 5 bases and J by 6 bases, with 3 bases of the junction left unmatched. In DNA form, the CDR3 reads TGTGCCAGCAGTCCCAGGGGGCTCGAGCAGTACTTC. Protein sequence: CASSPRGLEQYF. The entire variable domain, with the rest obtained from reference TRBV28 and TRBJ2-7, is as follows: DVKVTQSSRYLVKRTGEKVFLECVQDMDHENMFWYRQDPGLGLRLIYFSYDVKMKEKGDIPEGYSVSREKKERFSLILESASTNQTSMYLCASSPRGLEQYFGPGTRLTVT.

CDR3 sequence reads: CASSASKGQEKPNTEAFF. The CDR3 DNA sequence: TGTGCCAGCAGCGCCTCCAAGGGACAGGAGAAACCGAACACTGAAGCTTTCTTT. This rearrangement joins TRBV9 to TRBJ1-1, with 8 bases identical to TRBD1. Germline V gene sequence: CDR1 SGDLS, CDR2 YYNGEE. The V and J ends lost 3 bases and 1 base, in that order; junction bases with no gene match: 14. CDR3 length: 18 amino acids.

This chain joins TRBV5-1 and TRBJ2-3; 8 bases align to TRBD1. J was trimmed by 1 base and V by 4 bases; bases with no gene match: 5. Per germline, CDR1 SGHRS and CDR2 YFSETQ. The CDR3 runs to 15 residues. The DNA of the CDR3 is TGCGCCAGCAGCCAGGGGGCGAGGGGCACAGATACGCAGTATTTT. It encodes CASSQGARGTDTQYF.